The 15 T cell receptor beta chains below all came from one sample that was sequenced in a study of control samples from healthy donors and cancer patients. Profiled with immunoSEQ multiplex PCR; TCRdb holds only in-frame clones, not every one. The data contain fewer than 110,000 clones, roughly 89% of them singletons. The sequencing sample was made of blood. The source is a man aged 25 to 40 in good health.

The CDR3 reads CASSKGLGEKLFF. The CDR3 nucleotides read TGTGCCAGCAGCAAGGGGTTAGGTGAAAAACTGTTTTTT. The chain joins TRBV7-9 to TRBJ1-4, with D maybe TRBD1 (5 bases). The germline gives CDR1 SEHNR, CDR2 FQNEAQ (reference sequence). Trimming removed 5 bases at V and 7 bases at J, with 11 bases between. The CDR3 covers 13 residues.

This rearrangement joins TRBV4-1 to TRBJ2-1; D not certain. Deletions cut 0 bases from V and 0 bases from J, with 12 bases between. The CDR3 is made up of 17 amino acids. Germline-derived CDR1 and CDR2 are MGHRA and YSYEKL. CDR3 DNA sequence: TGCGCCAGCAGCCAAGATCCTACAGCAGTCTCCTACAATGAGCAGTTCTTC. It is translated as CASSQDPTAVSYNEQFF.

This clone was seen more than once but under ten times. The rearrangement links TRBV6-5 to TRBJ1-4, with 8 bases fitting TRBD1. Germline CDR1 reads MNHEY; CDR2 reads SVGAGI. This CDR3 is 15 amino acids long. With 6 bases clipped from V and 6 bases from J, the junction kept 9 bases outside the gene matches. CDR3 nucleotides: TGTGCCAGCAGGCACTATCCGGGACAGGATGAAAAACTGTTTTTT. Translation gives CASRHYPGQDEKLFF.

The chain couples TRBV10-1 to TRBJ2-7, with D perhaps matching TRBD1 (6 bases). Germline-derived CDR1 and CDR2 are WNHNN and SYGVQD (reference sequence). This CDR3 region has 15 residues. V dropped 4 bases and J dropped 0 bases, with 13 bases sitting between them. The CDR3 loop reads CASSVIGGSSYEQYV. The CDR3 nucleotides read TGCGCCAGCAGTGTAATAGGGGGAAGCTCCTACGAGCAGTACGTC.

The chain couples TRBV18 to TRBJ1-1; tentatively, D is TRBD1 (6 bases). Trimming stripped 3 bases from V and 7 bases from J, with 15 bases between. This CDR3 region has 14 residues. Germline CDR1 and CDR2: KGHSH and LQKENI. In DNA form, the CDR3 reads TGTGCCAGCTCACCGGGCCCCCAAGGGGGTGAAGCTTTCTTT. Amino acids: CASSPGPQGGEAFF.

This clone was detected a few times. The CDR3, as DNA: TGCGCCAGCAGCCAAGACGGGGGCGATCAGCCCCAGCATTTT. Encoded protein: CASSQDGGDQPQHF. This sequence joins TRBV4-3 and TRBJ1-5, with a weak D call TRBD1 (6 bases). CDR1 and CDR2 (germline): LGHNA, YSLEER. There are 14 residues in the CDR3. V was pared by 0 bases and J by 5 bases, with 8 bases between.

This clone was seen a handful of times. The V gene is TRBV10-2, the J gene TRBJ1-5; D possibly corresponds to TRBD1 (5 bases). The germline V and J ends were trimmed by 2 bases and 6 bases, with 8 bases remaining between them. The length of the CDR3 is 13 residues. The V gene's germline CDR1 is WSHSY and CDR2 SAAADI. The CDR3 loop is CASSETRGQPQHF. The CDR3 DNA is TGCGCCAGCAGTGAGACGAGGGGTCAGCCCCAGCATTTT.

This chain connects TRBV4-1 to TRBJ2-2; possibly TRBD2 for D (5 bases). Germline V gene lookup returns CDR1 MGHRA and CDR2 YSYEKL. CDR3 size: 15 residues. V lost 0 bases and J lost 6, with 11 bases in between. The CDR3 region is CASSQDYGIPGELFF. CDR3 in DNA: TGCGCCAGCAGCCAAGATTACGGGATCCCCGGGGAGCTGTTTTTT.

A single count supports this clone. The chain joins TRBV7-9 to TRBJ1-1; D not certain. V dropped 4 bases and J dropped 11 bases, with 11 bases sitting between them. The CDR3 has 11 residues. The germline V gene has CDR1 SEHNR and CDR2 FQNEAQ (reference sequence). CDR3 residues: CASSSVQEAFF. The CDR3 nucleotides read TGTGCCAGCAGCTCTGTCCAGGAGGCTTTCTTT.

This sequence joins TRBV10-1 and TRBJ2-1; D gene ambiguous. The CDR3 length is 14 residues. Germline assignment: CDR1 WNHNN and CDR2 SYGVQD (reference sequence). V was shortened by 2 bases and J by 5 bases, with 10 bases between the two germline ends. CDR3 sequence reads: CASSEQPIDNEQFF. The CDR3 bases are TGCGCCAGCAGTGAGCAACCGATCGACAATGAGCAGTTCTTC.

The rearrangement joins TRBV7-2 to TRBJ1-3, with a weak D call TRBD1 (5 bases). CDR3 length equals 15 residues. V shed 5 bases and J shed 0 bases, with 11 bases lying between them. Germline CDR1 and CDR2: SGHTA and FQGNSA. CDR3 sequence reads: CASSPGLISGNTIYF. CDR3 nucleotides: TGTGCCAGCAGCCCGGGACTGATCTCTGGAAACACCATATATTTT.

Concerning this clone itself: The junction differs from germline at one of its ends, possibly a read error. The rearrangement uses TRBV7-2 and TRBJ2-5; D uncertain. The CDR3 runs 14 residues. In germline, CDR1 is SGHTA, CDR2 FQGNSA. In nucleotides, the CDR3 is TGTGCCAGCACCTTATACGTGCCCCAAGAGACCCAGTACTTC. Translation: CASTLYVPQETQYF.

The chain couples TRBV6-5 to TRBJ2-3, with D maybe TRBD1 (5 bases). Germline CDR1 MNHEY, CDR2 SVGAGI. V was cut by 6 bases and J by 4 bases, with 17 bases left in between. The CDR3 contains 15 residues. The DNA for the CDR3 is TGTGCCAGCAGACCGATAGACAGATCCGCAGATACGCAGTATTTT. It encodes CASRPIDRSADTQYF.

The chain carries TRBV28 and TRBJ1-1; D gene uncertain. V was clipped by 8 bases and J by 4 bases, with 17 bases between them. This CDR3 is 14 amino acids long. The germline CDR1 and CDR2 sequences are MDHEN and SYDVKM. The chain's CDR3 is CASLRPKGLTEAFF. The CDR3 coding sequence is TGTGCCAGCCTTCGCCCGAAGGGTCTCACTGAAGCTTTCTTT.

The chain is built from TRBV4-3 and TRBJ2-3; 8 positions match TRBD1. The CDR3 totals 18 residues. Germline V gene data show CDR1 as LGHNA and CDR2 as YSLEER. The V and J ends lost 4 bases and 5 bases, in that order; junction bases with no gene match: 17. The CDR3 reads CASSLSDGRTGFVDTQYF. In DNA, the CDR3 is TGCGCCAGCAGCCTATCGGACGGCCGGACAGGGTTTGTAGATACGCAGTATTTT.